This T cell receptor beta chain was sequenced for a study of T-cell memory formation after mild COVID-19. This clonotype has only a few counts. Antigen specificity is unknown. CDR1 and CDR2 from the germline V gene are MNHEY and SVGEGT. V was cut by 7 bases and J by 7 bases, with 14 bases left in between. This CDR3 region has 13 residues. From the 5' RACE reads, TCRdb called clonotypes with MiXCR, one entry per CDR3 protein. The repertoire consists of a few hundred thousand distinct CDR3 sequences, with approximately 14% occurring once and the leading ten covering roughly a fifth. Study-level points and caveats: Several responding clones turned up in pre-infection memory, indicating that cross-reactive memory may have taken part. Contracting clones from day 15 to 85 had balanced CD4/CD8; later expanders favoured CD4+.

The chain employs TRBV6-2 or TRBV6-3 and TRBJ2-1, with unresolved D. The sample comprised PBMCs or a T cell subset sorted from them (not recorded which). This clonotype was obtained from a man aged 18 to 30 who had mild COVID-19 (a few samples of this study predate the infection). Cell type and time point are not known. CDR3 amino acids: CASTDLNWNEQFF. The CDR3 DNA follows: TGTGCCAGCACTGACTTAAATTGGAATGAGCAGTTCTTC.